This entry is about one T cell receptor (beta chain). Its target is not known. The junction had 7 bases not matched to a gene; V was cut back by 4 bases and J by 6 bases. This CDR3 has 14 amino acids. The V gene's germline CDR1 is SGHAT and CDR2 FQNNGV. These data belong to a study of cytomegalovirus exposure and HLA in healthy donors. Whole-study findings and limits: Reports showed the classifier diagnosing cytomegalovirus status with high specificity and sensitivity.

With 60 Vbeta and 13 Jbeta primers, the PCR was carried out. Clones were read by immunoSEQ multiplex PCR, and TCRdb kept only the in-frame ones, dropping some. The table has about 210,000 clones, roughly 77% seen once; the top ten hold 3.4%. This receptor was taken from a middle-aged man in good health and CMV-seropositive. The chain joins TRBV11-2 to TRBJ2-7; 9 nucleotides align to TRBD1. The specimen sequenced was PBMCs. CDR3 sequence (DNA): TGTGCCAGCAGCTACTGGAGGACAGGGGCCGAGCAGTACTTC. Translating gives CASSYWRTGAEQYF.